This is a list of T cell receptor beta chains from one sample in a study of B cell selection in AIRE deficiency. Sequenced by immunoSEQ multiplex PCR; TCRdb stores in-frame clones only, minus some. Seen here are fewer than 30,000 clones, about 96% observed once, and the top ten hold 0.2% to 0.25%. Sample: conventional CD4+ T cells sorted from PBMCs. The receptors were gathered from a human donor with AIRE deficiency. CDR3s include the opening cysteine and the closing phenylalanine or tryptophan. D genes are given only for firm matches. Clone sizes are given selectively: once, few, many, or a class where the clone is expanded.

>TRBJ2-2|TRBV6-1|-|TRBD2
TGTGCCAGCAGTGAGGTAGCGGGAGGGGCTAACACCGGGGAGCTGTTTTTT
CASSEVAGGANTGELFF
>TRBJ2-7|TRBV15|-|-
TGTGCCACCAGCAGAACAGCTATCTCCTACGAGCAGTACTTC
CATSRTAISYEQYF
>TRBJ1-1|TRBV11-2|-|-
TGTGCCAGCAGCTTTCAGAGTGGACATACTGAAGCTTTCTTT
CASSFQSGHTEAFF
>TRBJ1-5|TRBV7-2|-|TRBD1
TGTGCCAGCAGCTTAGTCGGACAGGGGAATCAGCCCCAGCATTTT
CASSLVGQGNQPQHF
>TRBJ2-5|TRBV10-1|-|-
TGCGCCATTCCCCGAGGAAGCCAGTACCAAGAGACCCAGTACTTC
CAIPRGSQYQETQYF
>TRBJ2-1|TRBV19|-|TRBD2
TGTGCCAGTCTAGGACTAGCGGGAGGGAATGAGCAGTTCTTC
CASLGLAGGNEQFF
>TRBJ2-7|TRBV28|-|TRBD2
TGTGCCAGCAGGTGGGGGGGGTCCTACGAGCAGTACTTC
CASRWGGSYEQYF
>TRBJ2-2|TRBV4-3|-|-
TGCGCCAGCAGCCGCGGGACAGAGAACACCGGGGAGCTGTTTTTT
CASSRGTENTGELFF
>TRBJ1-3|TRBV5-4|-|TRBD1
TGTGCCAGCAGCTTGGGACAGGGTCAAGGAAACACCATATATTTT
CASSLGQGQGNTIYF
>TRBJ1-3|TRBV25-1|-|-
TGTGCCAGCAGTGAACTTTTAGGGAGCTCTGGAAACACCATATATTTT
CASSELLGSSGNTIYF
>TRBJ2-3|TRBV7-2|-|TRBD2
TGTGCCAGCAGCCGTGGGGGGACTAGCGGGACAGATACGCAGTATTTT
CASSRGGTSGTDTQYF
>TRBJ1-4|TRBV5-1|-|-
TGCGCCAGCAGCCCCGATTGGGCAACTAATGAAAAACTGTTTTTT
CASSPDWATNEKLFF
>TRBJ2-1|TRBV5-4|once|-
TGTGCCAGCAGCTTGGGGGTAGGTGAGCAGTTCTTC
CASSLGVGEQFF
>TRBJ1-6|TRBV29-1|-|-
TGCAGCGTTGCGACTGGGGCGGATTCACCCCTCCACTTT
CSVATGADSPLHF
>TRBJ1-4|TRBV28|-|-
TGTGCCAGCAGTTTTGGCGGCAGGGTGGGCGAAAAACTGTTTTTT
CASSFGGRVGEKLFF
>TRBJ1-6|TRBV7-2|-|-
TGTGCCAGCAGCCTTGGGGGGGAGAGTCTGCCCCTCCACTTT
CASSLGGESLPLHF
>TRBJ1-1|TRBV10-3|-|TRBD1
TGTGCCATCAGTGAGTATTCCGGACAGGGATTCCTGAACACTGAAGCTTTCTTT
CAISEYSGQGFLNTEAFF
>TRBJ2-7|TRBV6-5|-|-
TGTGCCAGCAGTTTGGGGTTAAGGTACGAGCAGTACTTC
CASSLGLRYEQYF
>TRBJ1-5|TRBV6-1|-|TRBD1
TGTGCCAGCAGTTTCGGGACAGGGAATCAGCCCCAGCATTTT
CASSFGTGNQPQHF
>TRBJ1-1|TRBV6-1|-|-
TGTGCCAGCAGCCGGACCGGGAGGACTGAAGCTTTCTTT
CASSRTGRTEAFF
>TRBJ2-3|TRBV9|-|-
TGTGCCAGCAGCGGTAGCGGTCCTAGCACAGATACGCAGTATTTT
CASSGSGPSTDTQYF
>TRBJ2-7|TRBV27|-|-
TGTGCCAGCAGTATGTCAGGGGGGATCTCCGAGCAGTACTTC
CASSMSGGISEQYF
>TRBJ2-7|TRBV6-5|-|-
TGTGCCAGCAGTTACTTCGGTCAGGGGTCGGGCGAGCAGTACTTC
CASSYFGQGSGEQYF
>TRBJ2-4|TRBV11-2|-|TRBD1
TGTGCCAGCAGCTTCACCGCCCAGGGGGCTGGCAAAAACATTCAGTACTTC
CASSFTAQGAGKNIQYF
>TRBJ2-2|TRBV6-5|-|-
TGTGCCAGCAGAGGGACGAACACCGGGGAGCTGTTTTTT
CASRGTNTGELFF
>TRBJ1-4|TRBV6-6|-|-
TGTGCCAGCAGACCCAGGGACACTAATGAAAAACTGTTTTTT
CASRPRDTNEKLFF
>TRBJ2-3|TRBV30|-|TRBD2
TGTGCCTGGAGCTTCGGCCGGGGGAGGGCCCTTTTTGGCACAGATACGCAGTATTTT
CAWSFGRGRALFGTDTQYF
>TRBJ1-1|TRBV7-8|-|-
TGTGCCAGCAGCCAAAGACGCACCCGGTTTGAGGACCGGAACACTGAAGCTTTCTTT
CASSQRRTRFEDRNTEAFF
>TRBJ2-1|TRBV4-2|-|-
TGTGCCAGCAGCCAAACTTTGGCTGAGCAGTTCTTC
CASSQTLAEQFF
>TRBJ2-7|TRBV15|-|TRBD1
TGTGCCACCAGCACGACCGGGACAGGGGCCTACGAGCAGTACTTC
CATSTTGTGAYEQYF
>TRBJ2-3|TRBV19|-|-
TGTGCCAGTAGTACCGGAGGGCCGGATACGCAGTATTTT
CASSTGGPDTQYF
>TRBJ2-1|TRBV19|once|-
TGTGCCAGTAGTCCTCTCGCCGATGAGCAGTTCTTC
CASSPLADEQFF
>TRBJ2-1|TRBV4-2|-|TRBD2
TGTGCCAGCAGCCCGAGGACTAGCAGTACCTACAATGAGCAGTTCTTC
CASSPRTSSTYNEQFF
>TRBJ2-7|TRBV29-1|-|-
TGCAGCGCCAGGACAGCGGGACGAGAGCAGTACTTC
CSARTAGREQYF
>TRBJ1-3|TRBV10-3|-|-
TGTGCCATCAGTGTAAGAGACTCTGGAAACACCATATATTTT
CAISVRDSGNTIYF
>TRBJ1-6|TRBV6-5|-|-
TGTGCCAGCAGTTACAGGAGCTCCTATAATTCACCCCTCCACTTT
CASSYRSSYNSPLHF
>TRBJ2-1|TRBV5-6|-|-
TGTGCCAGCAGCTTCGGGTCCTACAATGAGCAGTTCTTC
CASSFGSYNEQFF
>TRBJ2-7|TRBV7-2|-|-
TGTGCCAGCAGCTCCCGGGGGAGCAGATTAGGTGAGCAGTACTTC
CASSSRGSRLGEQYF
>TRBJ2-5|TRBV28|-|-
TGTGCCAGCAGTTTTAGGTCCTTGAACCTACTACCCAAAGAGACCCAGTACTTC
CASSFRSLNLLPKETQYF
>TRBJ1-5|TRBV6-5|-|-
TGTGCCAGCAAGCGGGACGCCGGCAGCAATCAGCCCCAGCATTTT
CASKRDAGSNQPQHF
>TRBJ1-1|TRBV6-5|-|-
TGTGCCAGCACCACCCGGGGGGGCCCCACAGAAGCTTTCTTT
CASTTRGGPTEAFF
>TRBJ1-3|TRBV9|once|-
TGTGCCAGCAGCGCGACCGGGGGGGGAAACACCATATATTTT
CASSATGGGNTIYF
>TRBJ1-4|TRBV28|-|-
TGTGCCAGCGACCCCGGGGCCGGATCTGGAAAACTGTTTTTT
CASDPGAGSGKLFF
>TRBJ1-4|TRBV6-8|-|TRBD1
TGTGCCAGCAACAGGGGACCTAATGAAAAACTGTTTTTT
CASNRGPNEKLFF
>TRBJ2-7|TRBV4-3|-|-
TGCGCCAGCAGCCAAGATGGTGACTACTCCTACGAGCAGTACTTC
CASSQDGDYSYEQYF
>TRBJ1-1|TRBV4-3|-|-
TGCGCCAGCAGCCCGCGCAGGGGTATGAACACTGAAGCTTTCTTT
CASSPRRGMNTEAFF